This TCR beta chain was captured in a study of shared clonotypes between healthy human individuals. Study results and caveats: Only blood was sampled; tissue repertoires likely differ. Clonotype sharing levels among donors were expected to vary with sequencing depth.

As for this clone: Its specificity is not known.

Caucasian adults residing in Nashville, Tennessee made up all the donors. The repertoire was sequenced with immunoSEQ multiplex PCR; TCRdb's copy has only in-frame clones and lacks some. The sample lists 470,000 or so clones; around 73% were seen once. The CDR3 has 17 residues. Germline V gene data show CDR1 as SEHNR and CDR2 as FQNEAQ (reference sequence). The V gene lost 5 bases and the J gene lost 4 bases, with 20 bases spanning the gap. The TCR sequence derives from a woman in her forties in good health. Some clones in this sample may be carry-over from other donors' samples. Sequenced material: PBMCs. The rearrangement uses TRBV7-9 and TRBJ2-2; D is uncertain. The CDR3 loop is CASSHDVDQTGTGELFF. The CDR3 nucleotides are TGTGCCAGCAGCCACGACGTTGATCAAACCGGCACCGGGGAGCTGTTTTTT. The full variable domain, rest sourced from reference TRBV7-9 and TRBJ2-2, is DTGVSQNPRHKITKRGQNVTFRCDPISEHNRLYWYRQTLGQGPEFLTYFQNEAQLEKSRLLSDRFSAERPKGSFSTLEIQRTEQGDSAMYLCASSHDVDQTGTGELFFGEGSRLTVL.